The rows below give T cell receptor beta chains drawn from one sample of a study of blood T cell repertoires in COVID-19. Clones were sequenced by immunoSEQ multiplex PCR, and TCRdb holds only the in-frame ones, with some missing. In the table there are 140,000 to 150,000 clones, under 90% of which are singletons. The sample was peripheral blood. All receptors come from a human donor in a cohort sampled during active COVID-19. Both conserved end residues are part of each CDR3. A D gene is named only where the DNA matches it firmly. Expanded clones get a size class; other rows say once, few or many, or leave the size out.

CDR3 protein,J gene,V gene,D gene,clone size
CASSLAGGNIQYF,TRBJ2-4,TRBV5-1,.,.
CASRGGARTGELFF,TRBJ2-2,TRBV28,.,.
CASSDTGVPPYEQYF,TRBJ2-7,TRBV6-5,TRBD1,.
CASRVAGTGPSIDHQPQHF,TRBJ1-5,TRBV28,TRBD1,.
CASSSANTGELFF,TRBJ2-2,TRBV14,.,.
CATSDLYSGGGSDSNQPQHF,TRBJ1-5,TRBV24-1,.,.
CASSLGQQQPPYNEQFF,TRBJ2-1,TRBV7-2,.,.
CASSPQTGEETQYF,TRBJ2-5,TRBV5-4,TRBD1,once
CASSIFSGATGELFF,TRBJ2-2,TRBV19,.,.
CSVPYGYEQYF,TRBJ2-7,TRBV29-1,.,.
CASSPLNSRAGLYEQYF,TRBJ2-7,TRBV27,TRBD2,.
CAISGQQGTSTYEQYF,TRBJ2-7,TRBV10-3,TRBD1,.
CASSQSTGGDSTDTQYF,TRBJ2-3,TRBV23-1,.,.
CASSRSTSFSTDTQYF,TRBJ2-3,TRBV13,.,.
CASSKGGAVYWNTGELFF,TRBJ2-2,TRBV21-1,.,.
CASSLAGSTQYF,TRBJ2-3,TRBV11-3,.,.
CASSSGTGGREAFF,TRBJ1-1,TRBV28,TRBD1,.
CASSRTGLPPYEQYF,TRBJ2-7,TRBV14,TRBD1,.
CASVPSTGGTYEQYF,TRBJ2-7,TRBV11-2,TRBD2,.
CATAEIGQGTYEQYF,TRBJ2-7,TRBV15,TRBD1,.
CASSATVRSYEQYF,TRBJ2-7,TRBV25-1,.,few
CASSIARDSQETQYF,TRBJ2-5,TRBV19,TRBD1,.
CASSPIYYRSTDTQYF,TRBJ2-3,TRBV7-4,.,.
CASSLARTGGYNEQFF,TRBJ2-1,TRBV7-3,TRBD1,once
CASTVGGDNSPLHF,TRBJ1-6,TRBV28,.,.
CASSQTSGRNYEQYF,TRBJ2-7,TRBV2,TRBD2,.
CASSPSGRPYNEQFF,TRBJ2-1,TRBV5-6,TRBD2,.
CASSLGLGVNEQFF,TRBJ2-1,TRBV28,TRBD2,once
CASSFKVSSSEQYF,TRBJ2-7,TRBV5-6,.,.
CASRTPGELAYEQYF,TRBJ2-7,TRBV27,.,.
CASSPATGDNNEQFF,TRBJ2-1,TRBV4-3,TRBD1,few
CASRLGSGVSPLHF,TRBJ1-6,TRBV6-5,.,.